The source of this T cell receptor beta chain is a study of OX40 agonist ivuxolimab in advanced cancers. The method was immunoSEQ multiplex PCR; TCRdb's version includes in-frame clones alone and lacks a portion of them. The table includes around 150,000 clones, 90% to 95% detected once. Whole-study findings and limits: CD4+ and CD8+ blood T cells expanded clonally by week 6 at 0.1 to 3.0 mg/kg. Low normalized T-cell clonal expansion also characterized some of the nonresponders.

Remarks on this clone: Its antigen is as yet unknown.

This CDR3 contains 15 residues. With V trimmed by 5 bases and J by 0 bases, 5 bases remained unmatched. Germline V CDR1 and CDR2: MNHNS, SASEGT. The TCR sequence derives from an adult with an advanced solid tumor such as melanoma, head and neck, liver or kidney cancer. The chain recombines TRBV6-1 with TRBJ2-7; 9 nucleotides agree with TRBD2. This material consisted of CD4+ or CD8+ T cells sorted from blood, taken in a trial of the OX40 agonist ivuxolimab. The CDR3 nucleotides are TGTGCCAGCAGTCCGAGCGGGGGGCCCTCCTACGAGCAGTACTTC. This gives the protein CASSPSGGPSYEQYF.